This T cell receptor (beta chain) was identified during a study of blood T cell repertoires in COVID-19. Generated by immunoSEQ multiplex PCR, the TCRdb table keeps only in-frame clones and is missing some. The data show 55,000 to 75,000 clones, around 83% seen once. In germline, CDR1 is GTSNPN, CDR2 SVGIG (reference sequence). V lost 2 bases and J lost 6; bases outside the gene matches: 12. The CDR3 is 16 residues long. The sequenced sample was peripheral blood. This receptor was taken from a man aged 70-80 years with acute or convalescent COVID-19. The V gene is TRBV30, the J gene TRBJ2-1, with 8 bases lining up with TRBD2. CDR3 bases: TGTGCCTGGAGTTGGGTGGGGACTAGTAGAAGCAATGAGCAGTTCTTC. It yields the protein CAWSWVGTSRSNEQFF. Supplemented by reference TRBV30 and TRBJ2-1, the full variable domain reads SQTIHQWPATLVQPVGSPLSLECTVEGTSNPNLYWYRQAAGRGLQLLFYSVGIGQISSEVPQNLSASRPQDRQFILSSKKLLLSDSGFYLCAWSWVGTSRSNEQFFGPGTRLTVL.